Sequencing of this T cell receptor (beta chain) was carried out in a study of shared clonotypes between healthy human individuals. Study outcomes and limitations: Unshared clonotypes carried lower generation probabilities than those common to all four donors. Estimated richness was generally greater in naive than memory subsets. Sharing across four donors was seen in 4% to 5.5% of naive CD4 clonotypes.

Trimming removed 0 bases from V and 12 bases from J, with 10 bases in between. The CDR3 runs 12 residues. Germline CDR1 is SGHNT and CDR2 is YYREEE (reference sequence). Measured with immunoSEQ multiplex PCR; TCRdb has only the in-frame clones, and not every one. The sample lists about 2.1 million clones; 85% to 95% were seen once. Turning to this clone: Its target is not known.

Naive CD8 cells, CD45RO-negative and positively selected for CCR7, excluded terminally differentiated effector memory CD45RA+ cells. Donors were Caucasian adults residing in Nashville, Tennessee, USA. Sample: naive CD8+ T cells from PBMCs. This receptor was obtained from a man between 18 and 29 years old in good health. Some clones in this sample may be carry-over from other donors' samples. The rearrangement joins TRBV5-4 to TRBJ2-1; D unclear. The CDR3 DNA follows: TGTGCCAGCAGCTTGGCCTCGGACGGGCAGTTCTTC. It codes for CASSLASDGQFF.